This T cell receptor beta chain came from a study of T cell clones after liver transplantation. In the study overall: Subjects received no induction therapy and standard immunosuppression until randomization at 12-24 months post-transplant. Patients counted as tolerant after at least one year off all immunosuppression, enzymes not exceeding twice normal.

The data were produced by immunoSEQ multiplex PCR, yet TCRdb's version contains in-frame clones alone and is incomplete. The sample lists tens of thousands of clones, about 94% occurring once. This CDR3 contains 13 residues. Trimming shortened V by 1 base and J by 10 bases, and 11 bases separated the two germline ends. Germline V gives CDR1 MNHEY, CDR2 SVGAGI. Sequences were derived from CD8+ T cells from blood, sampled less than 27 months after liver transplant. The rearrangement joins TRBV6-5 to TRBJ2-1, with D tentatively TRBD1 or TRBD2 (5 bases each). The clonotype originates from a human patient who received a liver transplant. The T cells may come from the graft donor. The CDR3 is CASSYYGTQEQFF. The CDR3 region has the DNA TGTGCCAGCAGTTACTACGGGACCCAGGAGCAGTTCTTC.